This T cell receptor beta chain was sequenced for a study of blood T cells in healthy people across ages. The study, taken as a whole, reports: TCR beta diversity tracked closely with naive T cell percentage.

A J-beta primer mix and a sample-barcoded 5' primer were used in a second PCR of about 7 to 12 cycles. TCRdb recomputed calls from the 5' RACE reads with MiXCR, one row per CDR3 protein. The table records roughly 1.7 million distinct CDR3 sequences, around 35% of them present only once. Donor samples were obtained from healthy Caucasian individuals from Russia, aged 6 to 90. Per-sample PBMC isolation yielded at least 6.5 million cells. Total RNA was isolated from each sample in quantities of at least 6 micrograms. CDR1 and CDR2 from the germline V gene are LGHDT and YNNKEL (reference sequence). With V trimmed by 4 bases and J by 5 bases, 7 bases remained unmatched. CDR3 length: 14 residues. As for this clonotype: Its matching antigen is unknown.

This receptor was identified in a woman younger than 45 in good health. Input material: blood. The V gene is TRBV3-1, the J gene TRBJ2-7, with 8 positions matching TRBD1. In DNA, the CDR3 is TGTGCCAGCAGCCGGGGCAGGGGGCTCGACGAGCAGTACTTC. This gives the protein CASSRGRGLDEQYF.